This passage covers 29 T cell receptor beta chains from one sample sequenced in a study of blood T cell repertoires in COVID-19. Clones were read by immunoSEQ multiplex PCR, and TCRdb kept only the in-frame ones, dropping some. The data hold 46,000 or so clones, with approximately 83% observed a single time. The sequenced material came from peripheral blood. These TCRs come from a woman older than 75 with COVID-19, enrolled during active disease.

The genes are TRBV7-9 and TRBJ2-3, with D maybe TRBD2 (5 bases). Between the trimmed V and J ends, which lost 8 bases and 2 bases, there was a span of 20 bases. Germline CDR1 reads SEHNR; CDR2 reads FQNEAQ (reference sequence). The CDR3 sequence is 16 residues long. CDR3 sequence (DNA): TGTGCCAGCGAAGTGACGGGGAGAGCAACCACAGATACGCAGTATTTT. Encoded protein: CASEVTGRATTDTQYF.

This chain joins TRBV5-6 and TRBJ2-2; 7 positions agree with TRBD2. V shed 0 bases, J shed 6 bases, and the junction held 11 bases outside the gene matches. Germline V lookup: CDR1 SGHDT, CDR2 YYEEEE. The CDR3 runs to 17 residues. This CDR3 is CASSLGRGGRFAGELFF. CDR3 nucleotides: TGTGCCAGCAGCTTGGGCCGGGGAGGGAGATTCGCCGGGGAGCTGTTTTTT.

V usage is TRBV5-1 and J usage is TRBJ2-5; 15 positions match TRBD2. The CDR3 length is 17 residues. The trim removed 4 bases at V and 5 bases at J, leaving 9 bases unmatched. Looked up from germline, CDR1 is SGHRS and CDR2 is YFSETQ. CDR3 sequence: CASSPGLAGGWGETQYF. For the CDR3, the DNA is TGCGCCAGCAGCCCGGGACTAGCGGGGGGCTGGGGGGAGACCCAGTACTTC.

The CDR3 here is CASSGGLAGGAYEQYF. In DNA, the CDR3 is TGTGCCAGCAGTGGGGGACTAGCGGGGGGTGCCTACGAGCAGTACTTC. This rearrangement joins TRBV6-1 to TRBJ2-7; 15 bases fit TRBD2. The CDR3 is made up of 16 amino acids. V was clipped by 4 bases and J by 2 bases; unmatched bases: 3. Per germline, CDR1 MNHNS and CDR2 SASEGT.

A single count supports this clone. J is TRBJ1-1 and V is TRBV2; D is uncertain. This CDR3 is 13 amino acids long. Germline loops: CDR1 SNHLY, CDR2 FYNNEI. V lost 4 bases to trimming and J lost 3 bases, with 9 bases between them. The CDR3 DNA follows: TGTGCCAGCAGTGTAGAGAGGTACACTGAAGCTTTCTTT. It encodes CASSVERYTEAFF. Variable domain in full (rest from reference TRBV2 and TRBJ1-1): EPEVTQTPSHQVTQMGQEVILRCVPISNHLYFYWYRQILGQKVEFLVSFYNNEISEKSEIFDDQFSVERPDGSNFTLKIRSTKLEDSAMYFCASSVERYTEAFFGQGTRLTVV.

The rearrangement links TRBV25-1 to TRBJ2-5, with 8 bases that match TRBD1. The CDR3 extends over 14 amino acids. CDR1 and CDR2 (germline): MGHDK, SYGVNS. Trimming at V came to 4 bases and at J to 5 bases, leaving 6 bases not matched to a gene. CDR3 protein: CASSAQGALETQYF. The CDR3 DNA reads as TGTGCCAGCAGTGCCCAGGGGGCATTGGAGACCCAGTACTTC.

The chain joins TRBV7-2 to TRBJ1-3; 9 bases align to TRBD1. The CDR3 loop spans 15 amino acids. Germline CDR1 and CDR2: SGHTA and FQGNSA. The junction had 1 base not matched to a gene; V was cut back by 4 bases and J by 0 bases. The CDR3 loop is CASSSTGGSGNTIYF. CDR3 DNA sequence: TGTGCCAGCAGCTCGACAGGGGGCTCTGGAAACACCATATATTTT.

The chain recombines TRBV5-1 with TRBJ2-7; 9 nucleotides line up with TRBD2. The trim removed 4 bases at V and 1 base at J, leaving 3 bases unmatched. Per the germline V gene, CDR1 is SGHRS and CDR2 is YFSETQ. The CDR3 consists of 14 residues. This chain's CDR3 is CASSPGLASYEQYF. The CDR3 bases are TGCGCCAGCAGCCCGGGACTAGCTTCCTACGAGCAGTACTTC.

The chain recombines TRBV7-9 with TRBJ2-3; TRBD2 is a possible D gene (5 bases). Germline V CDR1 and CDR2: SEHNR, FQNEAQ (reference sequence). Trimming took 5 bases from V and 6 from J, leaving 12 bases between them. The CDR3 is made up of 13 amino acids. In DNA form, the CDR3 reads TGTGCCAGCAGCATTTGGACTGGGGATACGCAGTATTTT. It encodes CASSIWTGDTQYF. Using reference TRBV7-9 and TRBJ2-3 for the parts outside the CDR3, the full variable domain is DTGVSQNPRHKITKRGQNVTFRCDPISEHNRLYWYRQTLGQGPEFLTYFQNEAQLEKSRLLSDRFSAERPKGSFSTLEIQRTEQGDSAMYLCASSIWTGDTQYFGPGTRLTVL.

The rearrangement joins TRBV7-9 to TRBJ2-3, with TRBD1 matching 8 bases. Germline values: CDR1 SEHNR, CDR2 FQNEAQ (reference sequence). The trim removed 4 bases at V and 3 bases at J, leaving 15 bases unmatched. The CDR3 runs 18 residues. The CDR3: CASSSLRRGQGPTDTQYF. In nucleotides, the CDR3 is TGTGCCAGCAGCTCCCTTAGGAGAGGACAGGGTCCAACAGATACGCAGTATTTT.

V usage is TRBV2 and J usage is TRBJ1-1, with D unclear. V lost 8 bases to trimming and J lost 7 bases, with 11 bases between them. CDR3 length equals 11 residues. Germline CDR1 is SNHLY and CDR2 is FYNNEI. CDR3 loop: CASAYGGEAFF. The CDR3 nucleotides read TGTGCCAGCGCGTACGGAGGTGAAGCTTTCTTT.

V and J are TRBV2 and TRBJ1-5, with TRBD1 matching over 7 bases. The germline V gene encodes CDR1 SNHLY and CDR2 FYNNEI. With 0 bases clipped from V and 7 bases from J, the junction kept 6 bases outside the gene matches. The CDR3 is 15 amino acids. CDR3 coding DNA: TGTGCCAGCAGTGAAGCGCGACAGGGCTGGCAGCCCCAGCATTTT. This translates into CASSEARQGWQPQHF. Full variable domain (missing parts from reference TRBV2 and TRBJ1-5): EPEVTQTPSHQVTQMGQEVILRCVPISNHLYFYWYRQILGQKVEFLVSFYNNEISEKSEIFDDQFSVERPDGSNFTLKIRSTKLEDSAMYFCASSEARQGWQPQHFGDGTRLSIL.

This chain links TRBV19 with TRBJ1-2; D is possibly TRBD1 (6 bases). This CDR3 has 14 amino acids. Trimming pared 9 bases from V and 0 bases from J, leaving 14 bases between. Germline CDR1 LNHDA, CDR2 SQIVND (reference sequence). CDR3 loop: CASRLDRPNYGYTF. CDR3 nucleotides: TGTGCCAGCCGCCTAGACAGGCCTAACTATGGCTACACCTTC.

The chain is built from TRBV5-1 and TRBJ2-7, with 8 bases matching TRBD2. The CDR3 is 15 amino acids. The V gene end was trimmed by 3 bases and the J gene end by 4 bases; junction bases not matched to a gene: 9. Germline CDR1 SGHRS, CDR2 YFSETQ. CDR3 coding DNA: TGCGCCAGCAGCTCTCCCTCGCGGGGGGCTTACGAGCAGTACTTC. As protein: CASSSPSRGAYEQYF.

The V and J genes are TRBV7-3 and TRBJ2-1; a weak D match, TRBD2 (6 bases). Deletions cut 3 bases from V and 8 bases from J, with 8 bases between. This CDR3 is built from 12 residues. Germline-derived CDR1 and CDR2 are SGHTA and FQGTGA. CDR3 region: CASSLEGHEQFF. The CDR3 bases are TGTGCCAGCAGCTTGGAGGGTCATGAGCAGTTCTTC.

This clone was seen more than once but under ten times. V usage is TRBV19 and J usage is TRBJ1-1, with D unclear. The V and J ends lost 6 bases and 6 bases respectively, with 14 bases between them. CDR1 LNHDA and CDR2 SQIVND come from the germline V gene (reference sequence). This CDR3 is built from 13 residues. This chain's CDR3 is CASSAGVFSEAFF. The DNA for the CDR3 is TGTGCCAGTAGCGCGGGTGTGTTCTCTGAAGCTTTCTTT.

The CDR3: CATPQWWAGKETQYF. CDR3 in DNA: TGTGCCACCCCGCAATGGTGGGCAGGGAAAGAGACCCAGTACTTC. The rearrangement links TRBV5-8 to TRBJ2-5; maybe TRBD1 (5 bases). The CDR3 runs 15 residues. V lost 9 bases, J lost 3 bases, and 21 bases lay in between. The germline V gene encodes CDR1 SGHTS and CDR2 YDEGEE.

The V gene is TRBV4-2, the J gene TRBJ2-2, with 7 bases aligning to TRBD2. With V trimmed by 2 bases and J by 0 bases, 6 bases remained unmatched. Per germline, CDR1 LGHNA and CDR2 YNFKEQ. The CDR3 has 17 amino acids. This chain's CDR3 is CASSQRERGANTGELFF. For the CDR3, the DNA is TGTGCCAGCAGCCAACGTGAACGGGGGGCGAACACCGGGGAGCTGTTTTTT.

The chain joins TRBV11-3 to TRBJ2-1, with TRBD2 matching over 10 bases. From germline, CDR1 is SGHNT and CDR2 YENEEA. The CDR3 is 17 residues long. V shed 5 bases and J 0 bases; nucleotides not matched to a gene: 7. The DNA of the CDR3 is TGTGCCAGCAGCCGTTTTAGCGGGGGGAGCTCCTACAATGAGCAGTTCTTC. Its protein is CASSRFSGGSSYNEQFF. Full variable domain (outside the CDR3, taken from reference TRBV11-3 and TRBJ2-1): EAGVVQSPRYKIIEKKQPVAFWCNPISGHNTLYWYLQNLGQGPELLIRYENEEAVDDSQLPKDRFSAERLKGVDSTLKIQPAELGDSAVYLCASSRFSGGSSYNEQFFGPGTRLTVL.

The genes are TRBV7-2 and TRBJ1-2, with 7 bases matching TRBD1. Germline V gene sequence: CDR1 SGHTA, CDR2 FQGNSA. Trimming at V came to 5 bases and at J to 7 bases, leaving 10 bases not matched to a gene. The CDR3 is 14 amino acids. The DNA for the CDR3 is TGTGCCAGCAGCGGTACAGGGGAACGGGGTGGCTACACCTTC. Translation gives CASSGTGERGGYTF.

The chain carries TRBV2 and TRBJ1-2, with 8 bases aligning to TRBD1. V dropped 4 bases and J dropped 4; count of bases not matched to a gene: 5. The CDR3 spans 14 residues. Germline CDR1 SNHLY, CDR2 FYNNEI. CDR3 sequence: CASSGQGATYGYTF. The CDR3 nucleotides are TGTGCCAGCAGTGGTCAGGGGGCCACCTATGGCTACACCTTC.

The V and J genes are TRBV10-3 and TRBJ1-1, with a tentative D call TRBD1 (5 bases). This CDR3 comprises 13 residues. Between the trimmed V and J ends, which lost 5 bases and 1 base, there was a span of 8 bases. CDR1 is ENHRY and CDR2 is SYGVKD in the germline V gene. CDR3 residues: CAISTDRNTEAFF. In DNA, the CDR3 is TGTGCCATCAGTACCGACAGGAACACTGAAGCTTTCTTT.

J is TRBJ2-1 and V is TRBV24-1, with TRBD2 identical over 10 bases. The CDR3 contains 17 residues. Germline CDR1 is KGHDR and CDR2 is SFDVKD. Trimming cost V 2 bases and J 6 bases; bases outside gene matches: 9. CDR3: CATSDSKAGGPGNEQFF. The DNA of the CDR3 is TGTGCCACCAGTGATTCCAAAGCGGGGGGGCCGGGCAATGAGCAGTTCTTC.

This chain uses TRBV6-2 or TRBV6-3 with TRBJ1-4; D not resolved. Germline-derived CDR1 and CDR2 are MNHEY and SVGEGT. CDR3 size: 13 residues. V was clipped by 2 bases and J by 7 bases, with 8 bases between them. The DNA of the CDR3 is TGTGCCAGCAGTTACCGGGAGAGTGAAAAACTGTTTTTT. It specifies CASSYRESEKLFF.

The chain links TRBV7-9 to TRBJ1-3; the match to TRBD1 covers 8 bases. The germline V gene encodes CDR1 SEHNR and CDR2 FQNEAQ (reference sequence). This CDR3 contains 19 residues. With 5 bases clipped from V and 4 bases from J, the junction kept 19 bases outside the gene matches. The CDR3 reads CASSAGQGSTRGTGNTIYF. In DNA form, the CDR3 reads TGTGCCAGCAGCGCCGGACAGGGATCGACGCGGGGGACGGGAAACACCATATATTTT.

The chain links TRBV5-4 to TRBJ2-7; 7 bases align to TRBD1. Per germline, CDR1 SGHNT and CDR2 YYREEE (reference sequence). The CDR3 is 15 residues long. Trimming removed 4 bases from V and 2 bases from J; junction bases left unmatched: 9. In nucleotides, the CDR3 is TGTGCCAGCAGCCCATCGGCAGGGGGAGCCTACGAGCAGTACTTC. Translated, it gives CASSPSAGGAYEQYF.

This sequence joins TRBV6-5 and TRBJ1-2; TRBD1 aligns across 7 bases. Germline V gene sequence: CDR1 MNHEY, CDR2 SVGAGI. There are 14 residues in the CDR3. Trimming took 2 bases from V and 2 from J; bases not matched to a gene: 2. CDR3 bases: TGTGCCAGCAGTTACCAGGGGGAGAACTATGGCTACACCTTC. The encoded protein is CASSYQGENYGYTF.

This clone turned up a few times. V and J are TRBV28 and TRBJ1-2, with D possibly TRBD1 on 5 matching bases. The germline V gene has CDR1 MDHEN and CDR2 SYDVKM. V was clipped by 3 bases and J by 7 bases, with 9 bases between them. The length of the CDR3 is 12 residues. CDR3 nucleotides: TGTGCCAGCAGTTTTCAGGGTATTGGCTACACCTTC. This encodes CASSFQGIGYTF.

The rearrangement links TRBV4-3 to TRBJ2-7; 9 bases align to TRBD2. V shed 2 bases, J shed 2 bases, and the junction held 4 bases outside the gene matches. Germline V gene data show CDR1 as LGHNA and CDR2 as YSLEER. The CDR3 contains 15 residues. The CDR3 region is CASSQTAGGTYEQYF. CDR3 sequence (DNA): TGCGCCAGCAGCCAAACAGCGGGAGGAACCTACGAGCAGTACTTC.